This T cell receptor beta chain comes out of a study of beta chain features in type 1 diabetes (dated by TCRdb to about 2018). At the level of the whole study: No differences in mean age, gender distribution, total cell number or subset yield were found between patients and healthy donors. Across all samples, 90 million to 130 million sorted cells were examined, and cell number per subset correlated strongly with RNA yield. The study compared TCRB repertoires of sorted circulating CD4+ T cell subsets between recently diagnosed type 1 diabetes patients and matched healthy donors. Whereas all 30 or so donors provided naive and central memory subsets, regulatory and stem cell-like memory subsets were isolated from just 8 patients and about 8 healthy donors. The investigation overall reported the following: Because cDNA rather than genomic DNA was sequenced, highly expressing activated cells could have been over-represented, although no difference in activation and CD3 levels was found between groups. A moderate but significant shortening of TCRB CDR3 length was observed in type 1 diabetes patients in all four CD4+ subsets. Patients with type 1 diabetes made fewer insertions and deleted more nucleotides at VDJ recombination sites, implying thymic rearrangement abnormalities. Because small numbers of individuals were included in the HLA sub-analyses, any influence of HLA type on TCRB rearrangement was left unresolved. Naive, central memory and regulatory TCRB repertoires appeared more similar among patients than among healthy donors. Shorter templates might be favored by PCR, yet because patient and control samples were amplified and corrected together, any such skew would affect both groups equally.

All of the isolated RNA was reverse transcribed with the High Capacity cDNA Reverse Transcription Kit, so expressed TCRB transcripts were sequenced. Deep immunoSEQ sequencing was applied to naive, central memory and regulatory T cell samples, giving an average of around 3.8 million total reads per sample. Sorted cells were lysed in RLT buffer, and RNA was extracted using DNase-treated RNeasy Micro or Mini kits according to cell number. To prevent cross-contamination, each cell subset was processed individually, whereas patient and healthy donor samples were processed jointly. The immunoSEQ multiplex PCR was used to amplify TCRB sequences from cDNA, generating 87-bp fragments that spanned the CDR3 region. The amplicons were sequenced using the Illumina HiSeq platform. In the authors' own workflow: PCR bias was computationally corrected using synthetic template baselines, reads within Hamming distance 2 were collapsed, and singletons that could not be merged were discarded. By aligning reads against IMGT, V, D and J genes, CDR3 length, and insertions or deletions at six rearrangement sites were assigned. Clonotype counts were normalized to sorted cell number within each subset before computing true diversity and Gini coefficients with the tcR R package. Repertoire sharing was quantified using the overlap coefficient calculated on TCRB nucleotide sequences. This is the immuneACCESS table as TCRdb keeps it, with only in-frame sequences that have V and J called. A part of the clones is gone; compared with another copy, unresolved V genes explain less than half, and the rest is unexplained. D and trimming were read from the DNA, whereas the V and J calls and clone size are those reported in that table. The sample yields 400,000 or so clones; around a tenth were counted once. About 0.6% of the sample goes to the ten largest clones.

Only a few counts were recorded for this clone. Its antigen target is currently unknown. There are no base qualities to consult, and no much larger clone falls within one base. Its CDR3 holds 15 amino acids, cysteine through phenylalanine. Only the CDR3 DNA is retained, 45 bases long and in frame from the first base. Trimming accounts for 3 bases at V and 2 bases at J, while the number of junction bases matched to no gene is 6. The CDR1 and CDR2 encoded by the germline V gene (reference sequence) are SGHNT and YYREEE. From each donor, a single peripheral blood sample of approximately 110 mL on average was drawn into heparinised tubes. A BD FACSAria II was used to sort naive, central memory, regulatory and stem cell-like memory CD4+ T cells with a panel that included CD45RO, CCR7, CD25, CD127, CD95 and CD27. All sorted populations exceeded 95% purity. Right away, PBMCs were isolated by Lymphoprep density gradient centrifugation and were stained directly, with no culture step. Samples were stained and sorted in pairs, with one healthy donor and one patient per experiment, so that batch effects were minimized.

The rearranged segments are TRBV5-4 and TRBJ1-2, and 8 bases in between align with TRBD1. The TCR comes from a man aged 25 to 40 with type 1 diabetes. Source material: central memory CD4+ T cells from blood. The nucleotides are TGTGCCAGCAGCTCCTGGACAGGGACCAACTATGGCTACACCTTC. Its translation reads: CASSSWTGTNYGYTF.